A single sample gave rise to the 11 T cell receptor beta chains below, sequenced in a study of blood T cell repertoires in COVID-19. Here immunoSEQ multiplex PCR was the method, and the copy in TCRdb shows in-frame clones only, minus some. The sample records roughly 59,000 clones, 80% to 90% being singletons. What was sequenced was peripheral blood. These receptors came from a human donor in a cohort sampled during active COVID-19.

The chain employs TRBV19 and TRBJ1-5, with a possible D match to TRBD1 (5 bases). V dropped 6 bases and J dropped 12 bases, with 18 bases sitting between them. Germline values: CDR1 LNHDA, CDR2 SQIVND (reference sequence). The CDR3 is 13 residues long. CDR3: CASSRSSAGLQHF. CDR3 DNA sequence: TGTGCCAGTAGCAGAAGTAGCGCGGGGCTCCAGCATTTT.

The V call is TRBV7-6, the J call TRBJ2-7; D perhaps matches TRBD1 (6 bases). The CDR3 contains 12 residues. V lost 6 bases and J lost 6, with 12 bases in between. Germline V gene sequence: CDR1 SGHVS, CDR2 FNYEAQ. The CDR3 sequence: CASSSQGIEQYF. CDR3 coding DNA: TGTGCCAGCAGTTCCCAGGGGATCGAGCAGTACTTC.

V gene TRBV18 combines with J gene TRBJ2-3; a weak D match, TRBD2 (5 bases). Looked up from germline, CDR1 is KGHSH and CDR2 is LQKENI. V was cut by 3 bases and J by 3 bases, with 13 bases left in between. The length of the CDR3 is 15 residues. The CDR3 spells CASSPRVVGTDTQYF. CDR3 sequence (DNA): TGTGCCAGCTCACCGAGGGTGGTAGGGACAGATACGCAGTATTTT.

The CDR3 is CAWGGGARRGSYEQYF. Written as DNA, the CDR3 is TGTGCCTGGGGGGGTGGAGCTCGGCGTGGCTCCTACGAGCAGTACTTC. The V call is TRBV30, the J call TRBJ2-7; D may be TRBD1 or TRBD2 (5 bases each). Germline V lookup: CDR1 GTSNPN, CDR2 SVGIG (reference sequence). This CDR3 comprises 16 residues. V lost 5 bases and J 0 bases, leaving 20 bases between the germline ends.

This chain connects TRBV5-5 to TRBJ2-1; a weak D match, TRBD2 (6 bases). Germline V gene sequence: CDR1 SGHKS, CDR2 YYEKEE (reference sequence). The CDR3 contains 16 residues. The V end lost 3 bases, the J end lost 2 bases, and 15 bases lay between the germline ends. The chain's CDR3 is CASSWTPGRTYNEQFF. The CDR3 DNA is TGTGCCAGCAGCTGGACCCCTGGGAGGACCTACAATGAGCAGTTCTTC.

The rearrangement joins TRBV18 to TRBJ2-4; 7 nucleotides line up with TRBD1. This CDR3 spans 14 amino acids. Germline V CDR1 and CDR2: KGHSH, LQKENI. The V segment lost 3 bases and the J segment 8 bases; nucleotides outside the gene matches: 7. This CDR3 reads CASSPGQFIHIQYF. CDR3 DNA: TGTGCCAGCTCACCGGGACAGTTCATACACATTCAGTACTTC.

The chain employs TRBV9 and TRBJ1-3; TRBD1 agrees at 8 bases. With 4 bases clipped from V and 4 bases from J, the junction kept 7 bases outside the gene matches. Germline V gives CDR1 SGDLS, CDR2 YYNGEE. This CDR3 contains 15 residues. The CDR3 coding sequence is TGTGCCAGCAGCCCCCGGACAGGGCCAGGAAACACCATATATTTT. This gives the protein CASSPRTGPGNTIYF.

The CDR3 DNA follows: TGCAGCGTCCAGGGGGACGCCGGGGAGCTGTTTTTT. Encoded protein: CSVQGDAGELFF. The J gene is TRBJ2-2, the V gene TRBV29-1; 7 bases are shared with TRBD1. The CDR3 runs to 12 residues. CDR1 is SQVTM, CDR2 ANQGSEA, per germline. The V segment lost 6 bases and the J segment 6 bases; nucleotides outside the gene matches: 4.

The chain uses TRBV10-2 and TRBJ1-5, with TRBD1 matching over 9 bases. The germline V gene encodes CDR1 WSHSY and CDR2 SAAADI. J was trimmed by 6 bases and V by 6 bases; bases with no gene match: 6. This CDR3 is built from 14 residues. The CDR3: CASSRDRESQPQHF. The DNA for the CDR3 is TGCGCCAGCAGCAGGGACAGGGAGAGTCAGCCCCAGCATTTT.

The chain has TRBV5-1 and TRBJ1-1; the D is unclear. The CDR3 spans 14 residues. The germline V gene encodes CDR1 SGHRS and CDR2 YFSETQ. The V end lost 4 bases, the J end lost 0 bases, and 10 bases lay between the germline ends. The CDR3 region is CASSPDSMNTEAFF. The CDR3 nucleotides are TGCGCCAGCAGCCCGGACTCGATGAACACTGAAGCTTTCTTT.

CDR3 in DNA: TGCGCCAGCAGCCAGGACAGGGCCTCCTACGAGCAGTACTTC. Translating it yields CASSQDRASYEQYF. The gene calls are TRBV5-1 and TRBJ2-7; 8 bases match TRBD1. CDR1 and CDR2 from the germline V gene are SGHRS and YFSETQ. CDR3 length: 14 residues. V lost 4 bases to trimming and J lost 0 bases; unmatched junction nucleotides: 3.